This record covers a single T cell receptor (beta chain). These data belong to a study of blood T cell repertoires in COVID-19. In the study overall: Sample material is recorded as cDNA or gDNA derived from T cells, B-cell-depleted T cells, or PBMCs.

Libraries were prepared by immunoSEQ multiplex PCR; TCRdb keeps only in-frame clonotypes and omits some of them. This sample carries about 190,000 clones, around nine tenths of them seen once, and the ten largest clones take about 7%. Trimming shortened V by 8 bases and J by 3 bases, and 14 bases separated the two germline ends. The CDR3 has 14 amino acids. Germline V gene data show CDR1 as MDHEN and CDR2 as SYDVKM. The chain couples TRBV28 to TRBJ2-4; D perhaps matches TRBD2 (6 bases). Sequencing was carried out using peripheral blood. This TCR was sampled from a man in his forties with acute or convalescent COVID-19. The CDR3 coding sequence is TGTGCCAGCGGAGGGGCTCAGGGCAAAAACATTCAGTACTTC. Amino acids: CASGGAQGKNIQYF.